This T cell receptor beta chain was captured by sequencing in a study of CD8+ T cells in alopecia areata. The wider study: Treated patients took oral tofacitinib at 5 to 10 mg twice daily. Study-level results: Compared with mice, patients displayed less clear TCR sharing, possibly for HLA-related reasons. Tofacitinib delivered significant drops in scalp clonality and in expanded CD8+ clones among the top 100.

The CDR3 has 12 amino acids. V shed 6 bases and J shed 6 bases, with 9 bases lying between them. Per the germline V gene, CDR1 is MDHEN and CDR2 is SYDVKM. In each case, RNA was isolated and then reverse transcribed into cDNA as the sequencing template. Some clones are missing from TCRdb's copy, which holds only in-frame ones; the method was immunoSEQ multiplex PCR. The sample yields fewer than 250,000 clones, roughly three fifths seen once. Regarding this clone: Its specificity is unknown.

Treatment of the sample: oral pan-JAK inhibitor, 5-10 mg twice daily. Peripheral blood, together with lesional scalp punch biopsies, was collected from alopecia areata patients. The V call is TRBV28, the J call TRBJ1-5, with D maybe TRBD1 (5 bases). The receptor comes from a human donor with alopecia areata. Sequenced material: CD4+ T cells sorted from blood, taken at week 4, from a patient treated with tofacitinib. The CDR3 DNA reads TGTGCCAGCAGGGTTAGGGGTCAGCCCCAGCATTTT. Protein product: CASRVRGQPQHF.